The clone carrying this T cell receptor beta chain was picked up a small number of times. The antigen remains undetermined. CDR1 is MNHEY, CDR2 SVGEGT, per germline. The CDR3 has 13 amino acids. V was shortened by 7 bases and J by 2 bases, with 11 bases between the two germline ends. The data originate from a study of T cells after yellow fever vaccination. Study summary: SMART-Seq v4 Ultra Low Input prepared libraries from low-cell fractions. General study results and limits: A weaker secondary response peaked on day 5, the primary on day 15. Primary-vaccination clones mostly resurfaced post-booster (about 95% CD4, about 87% CD8).

5'RACE template switching generated TCR cDNA, adding a universal primer site and UMIs. TCRdb used MiXCR to reprocess the 5' RACE reads, holding one entry per CDR3 protein. The sample shows 250,000 to 350,000 distinct CDR3 sequences, around 7.3% of them seen only once. This TCR derives from a man in his late teens or twenties who received the YFV17D yellow fever vaccine. The sequencing used PBMCs, collected roughly 46 days after the first yellow fever vaccination. This sequence joins TRBV6-2 or TRBV6-3 and TRBJ2-5; D uncertain. The DNA for the CDR3 is TGTGCCAGCATAGTAGGACCGCAAGAGACCCAGTACTTC. Translating gives CASIVGPQETQYF.